The 17 T cell receptor beta chains below come from one sample, sequenced in a study of early T cells in non-severe SARS-CoV-2 infection. TCRdb independently ran MiXCR on the 5' RACE reads; one entry per CDR3 protein. The table has tens of thousands of distinct CDR3 sequences, roughly 16% seen once. Sequenced material: whole blood, taken at baseline. These receptors originate from an adult who was a healthcare worker with PCR-confirmed SARS-CoV-2 infection or an uninfected control (not recorded which).

This clonotype qualifies as medium-sized. CDR3: CASSYSGGGTGELFF. CDR3 nucleotides: TGTGCCAGCAGTTACTCGGGGGGCGGCACCGGGGAGCTGTTTTTT. The chain has TRBV6-5 and TRBJ2-2; tentatively, D is TRBD1 or TRBD2 (6 bases each). Germline loops: CDR1 MNHEY, CDR2 SVGAGI. V dropped 0 bases and J dropped 4 bases, with 9 bases sitting between them. There are 15 residues in the CDR3.

This clonotype was observed many times. This chain links TRBV19 with TRBJ2-2; the match to TRBD2 covers 9 bases. The germline gives CDR1 LNHDA, CDR2 SQIVND (reference sequence). V shed 3 bases, J shed 6 bases, and the junction held 5 bases outside the gene matches. This CDR3 has 15 residues. CDR3 bases: TGTGCCAGTAGTATCGGACTAGCGCCCCCCGGGGAGCTGTTTTTT. It is translated as CASSIGLAPPGELFF.

This clonotype was counted ten times or more. The CDR3: CASSAHYEQYF. In nucleotides, the CDR3 is TGTGCCAGCAGCGCCCACTACGAGCAGTACTTC. This chain links TRBV6-1 with TRBJ2-7, with D hard to call. V was cut by 6 bases and J by 3 bases, with 6 bases left in between. The CDR3 sequence is 11 residues long. The germline CDR1 and CDR2 sequences are MNHNS and SASEGT.

This clonotype was counted between two and nine times. V is TRBV6-5 and J is TRBJ1-2, with 11 nucleotides matching TRBD1. The V segment lost 2 bases and the J segment 4 bases; nucleotides outside the gene matches: 6. There are 16 residues in the CDR3. Germline V lookup: CDR1 MNHEY, CDR2 SVGAGI. CDR3: CASSYTRTGGSYGYTF. DNA of the CDR3: TGTGCCAGCAGTTACACCCGGACAGGGGGCAGCTATGGCTACACCTTC.

This clonotype was seen at least ten times. The J gene is TRBJ2-1, the V gene TRBV28; TRBD2 might be the D (5 bases). The CDR3 contains 13 residues. Germline V gene sequence: CDR1 MDHEN, CDR2 SYDVKM. The germline V and J ends were trimmed by 5 bases and 9 bases, with 14 bases remaining between them. CDR3 DNA: TGTGCCAGCAGTGCGACCAACAGCGGTGAGCAGTTCTTC. Its protein product is CASSATNSGEQFF. Complete variable domain (other parts from reference TRBV28 and TRBJ2-1): DVKVTQSSRYLVKRTGEKVFLECVQDMDHENMFWYRQDPGLGLRLIYFSYDVKMKEKGDIPEGYSVSREKKERFSLILESASTNQTSMYLCASSATNSGEQFFGPGTRLTVL.

This clonotype was seen only once. The chain joins TRBV3-1 to TRBJ1-6; D is ambiguous. The CDR3 is 15 amino acids. The V and J ends lost 5 bases and 8 bases respectively, with 16 bases between them. Germline V gene sequence: CDR1 LGHDT, CDR2 YNNKEL (reference sequence). The CDR3 protein is CASSAAGAMDSPLHF. The CDR3 region has the DNA TGTGCCAGCAGCGCGGCCGGAGCCATGGATTCACCCCTCCACTTT.

V and J are TRBV5-1 and TRBJ2-1; the D is unclear. This CDR3 is built from 15 residues. V was pared by 4 bases and J by 8 bases, with 19 bases between. Germline assignment: CDR1 SGHRS and CDR2 YFSETQ. CDR3 loop: CASSPAPGTWDEQFF. CDR3 DNA sequence: TGCGCCAGCAGCCCGGCCCCCGGCACTTGGGATGAGCAGTTCTTC.

The V gene is TRBV9, the J gene TRBJ2-7; either TRBD1 or TRBD2 may fit D (5 bases each). CDR3 size: 14 residues. CDR1 is SGDLS and CDR2 is YYNGEE in the germline V gene. Trimming left V 4 bases short and J 3 bases short, with 14 bases between. The CDR3 loop is CASSPQGVGYEQYF. The CDR3, as DNA: TGTGCCAGCAGCCCTCAGGGAGTCGGCTACGAGCAGTACTTC.

This clonotype was detected ten times or more. The rearrangement links TRBV19 to TRBJ1-5; D unclear. Trimming removed 3 bases from V and 5 bases from J, with 8 bases in between. CDR3 length: 13 amino acids. Germline loops: CDR1 LNHDA, CDR2 SQIVND (reference sequence). The CDR3: CASSMGRDQPQHF. CDR3 nucleotide sequence: TGTGCCAGTAGTATGGGGAGGGATCAGCCCCAGCATTTT.

This clonotype has a handful of counts. This chain connects TRBV5-1 to TRBJ2-5; TRBD1 agrees at 9 bases. Germline V gene data show CDR1 as SGHRS and CDR2 as YFSETQ. V dropped 4 bases and J dropped 4; count of bases not matched to a gene: 8. The CDR3 contains 15 residues. DNA of the CDR3: TGCGCCAGCAGCCCGGGGACAGGGCTTACAGAGACCCAGTACTTC. Amino acids: CASSPGTGLTETQYF.

J is TRBJ2-1 and V is TRBV11-2; tentatively, D is TRBD2 (6 bases). CDR1 and CDR2 from the germline V gene are SGHAT and FQNNGV. The CDR3 is 15 residues long. Trimming cost V 3 bases and J 5 bases, with 14 bases left between them. The CDR3 nucleotides are TGTGCCAGCAGCTTGCTACGGGGGACCCACAATGAGCAGTTCTTC. Translated, it gives CASSLLRGTHNEQFF.

This clonotype appeared a few times. V and J are TRBV7-9 and TRBJ2-1; 13 positions match TRBD2. The CDR3 sequence is 17 residues long. In germline, CDR1 is SEHNR, CDR2 FQNEAQ (reference sequence). V lost 5 bases and J lost 3; bases outside the gene matches: 7. CDR3 residues: CASSLLGLAGLYNEQFF. The CDR3 nucleotides read TGTGCCAGCAGCCTACTGGGACTAGCGGGACTCTACAATGAGCAGTTCTTC.

This clonotype was recorded at least ten times. The chain has TRBV29-1 and TRBJ2-1; 7 bases match TRBD2. The ends lost 7 bases at V and 9 bases at J; junction bases unmatched: 12. CDR3 length: 13 residues. Germline CDR1 SQVTM, CDR2 ANQGSEA. CDR3 bases: TGCAGCGCCCGGACTAGTGCTGCTGGTGAGCAGTTCTTC. This gives the protein CSARTSAAGEQFF.

The V call is TRBV6-6, the J call TRBJ2-3, with D tentatively TRBD1 or TRBD2 (5 bases each). Trimming removed 6 bases at V and 5 bases at J, with 21 bases between. The CDR3 contains 16 residues. Looked up from germline, CDR1 is MNHNY and CDR2 is SVGAGI (reference sequence). CDR3 sequence: CASSSGSGAGVDTQYF. CDR3 bases: TGTGCCAGCAGCTCGGGATCTGGGGCGGGCGTAGATACGCAGTATTTT.

This clonotype was picked up many times. Written as DNA, the CDR3 is TGCAGTGCTAGAGCGGGGGACGGCACAGATACGCAGTATTTT. Its protein product is CSARAGDGTDTQYF. The rearrangement joins TRBV20-1 to TRBJ2-3; TRBD2 is a possible D gene (6 bases). Germline CDR1 reads DFQATT; CDR2 reads SNEGSKA (reference sequence). V dropped 1 base and J dropped 1 base, with 9 bases sitting between them. This CDR3 region has 14 residues.

As DNA, the CDR3 is TGTGCCAGCAGCCAAGATCCGGCTAGCGGCCCGAGCTCCTACGAGCAGTACTTC. Protein product: CASSQDPASGPSSYEQYF. The V and J genes are TRBV3-1 and TRBJ2-7, with 7 bases matching TRBD2. The V and J ends lost 0 bases and 0 bases, in that order; junction bases with no gene match: 11. The CDR3 is made up of 18 amino acids. Germline lookup yields CDR1 LGHDT and CDR2 YNNKEL (reference sequence).

The rearrangement joins TRBV10-1 to TRBJ2-3; 10 bases align to TRBD1. CDR1 is WNHNN and CDR2 is SYGVQD in the germline V gene (reference sequence). Trimming removed 9 bases from V and 5 bases from J; junction bases left unmatched: 5. The CDR3 length is 13 residues. The CDR3 spells CARTGGAEDTQYF. The DNA for the CDR3 is TGCGCCAGGACAGGGGGCGCGGAAGATACGCAGTATTTT.